The 14 T cell receptor beta chains presented below share a single source sample, sequenced in a study of blood T cell repertoires in COVID-19. Repertoires were generated with immunoSEQ multiplex PCR, while TCRdb's copy carries only in-frame clones and drops some. The sample yields about 370,000 clones, nearly 90% seen once. The sequencing input was peripheral blood. The receptors here all came from a man between 18 and 29 years old with active or convalescent COVID-19.

This clone turned up a few times. The chain carries TRBV7-9 and TRBJ1-6, with D tentatively TRBD1 (6 bases). In germline, CDR1 is SEHNR, CDR2 FQNEAQ (reference sequence). Deletions cut 2 bases from V and 9 bases from J, with 11 bases between. The CDR3 is 14 residues long. The CDR3 sequence: CASSLLQGVSPLHF. CDR3 nucleotides: TGTGCCAGCAGCTTATTACAGGGAGTTTCACCCCTCCACTTT.

This chain uses TRBV5-1 with TRBJ2-1; 10 bases map to TRBD1. The germline gives CDR1 SGHRS, CDR2 YFSETQ. This CDR3 region has 16 residues. Trimming at V came to 4 bases and at J to 7 bases, leaving 11 bases not matched to a gene. CDR3 amino acids: CASSGGQGFQTNEQFF. Written as DNA, the CDR3 is TGCGCCAGCAGCGGGGGACAGGGGTTTCAGACAAATGAGCAGTTCTTC.

The V gene is TRBV25-1, the J gene TRBJ1-1; 7 bases align to TRBD1. Per the germline V gene, CDR1 is MGHDK and CDR2 is SYGVNS. Unmatched junction bases numbered 10, after V lost 3 bases and J lost 9 bases. CDR3 size: 14 residues. This chain's CDR3 is CASSDGQGVPKAFF. The CDR3 coding sequence is TGTGCCAGCAGTGACGGGCAGGGGGTCCCAAAAGCTTTCTTT. Based on the CDR3 plus reference TRBV25-1 and TRBJ1-1, the full variable domain is EADIYQTPRYLVIGTGKKITLECSQTMGHDKMYWYQQDPGMELHLIHYSYGVNSTEKGDLSSESTVSRIRTEHFPLTLESARPSHTSQYLCASSDGQGVPKAFFGQGTRLTVV.

The chain joins TRBV15 to TRBJ1-6; possibly TRBD1 for D (5 bases). V dropped 6 bases and J dropped 3 bases, with 18 bases sitting between them. CDR1 and CDR2 (germline): LNHNV, YYDKDF (reference sequence). This CDR3 contains 17 residues. CDR3 sequence (DNA): TGTGCCACCAGAGCGGGGGACGGACTAGACTATAATTCACCCCTCCACTTT. This gives the protein CATRAGDGLDYNSPLHF.

The chain has TRBV7-9 and TRBJ2-3, with 9 nucleotides matching TRBD1. Trimming took 5 bases from V and 4 from J; bases not matched to a gene: 13. The length of the CDR3 is 17 residues. In germline, CDR1 is SEHNR, CDR2 FQNEAQ (reference sequence). This CDR3 is CASSPRGTGFGADTQYF. CDR3 coding DNA: TGTGCCAGCAGCCCCAGAGGGACAGGGTTCGGCGCAGATACGCAGTATTTT.

The CDR3 loop reads CASSLGQANEAFF. The DNA for the CDR3 is TGTGCCAGCAGCTTAGGGCAGGCTAATGAAGCTTTCTTT. V and J are TRBV7-3 and TRBJ1-1; D gene unclear. The CDR3 has 13 residues. V lost 2 bases, J lost 7 bases, and 11 bases lay in between. Germline V lookup: CDR1 SGHTA, CDR2 FQGTGA.

This clone was recorded once. V and J are TRBV14 and TRBJ1-1, with D tentatively TRBD1 (5 bases). Germline V gene lookup returns CDR1 SGHDN and CDR2 FVKESK. The CDR3 loop spans 16 amino acids. V was shortened by 6 bases and J by 0 bases, with 17 bases between the two germline ends. CDR3 sequence: CASRLILTVMNTEAFF. The CDR3 DNA follows: TGTGCCAGCAGGCTTATCCTGACAGTAATGAACACTGAAGCTTTCTTT.

J is TRBJ1-4 and V is TRBV5-1; 10 nucleotides align to TRBD1. The germline V gene has CDR1 SGHRS and CDR2 YFSETQ. J gave up 6 bases and V 0 bases, and 11 bases lay outside the gene matches. The CDR3 is made up of 18 amino acids. The CDR3 bases are TGCGCCAGCAGCTTGGCTCCGCCGGGACAGGGGCAGTATGAAAAACTGTTTTTT. Encoded protein: CASSLAPPGQGQYEKLFF. Filled out from reference TRBV5-1 and TRBJ1-4, the complete variable domain reads KAGVTQTPRYLIKTRGQQVTLSCSPISGHRSVSWYQQTPGQGLQFLFEYFSETQRNKGNFPGRFSGRQFSNSRSEMNVSTLELGDSALYLCASSLAPPGQGQYEKLFFGSGTQLSVL.

The chain carries TRBV9 and TRBJ1-2; D remains ambiguous. V was shortened by 4 bases and J by 9 bases, with 10 bases between the two germline ends. Germline CDR1 reads SGDLS; CDR2 reads YYNGEE. CDR3 length equals 11 residues. CDR3 sequence: CASSQSRSYTF. The CDR3 DNA follows: TGTGCCAGCAGCCAGTCACGCAGCTACACCTTC.

This clone has just one count. The chain couples TRBV18 to TRBJ1-2, with 7 positions matching TRBD1. CDR3 length: 13 residues. V lost 4 bases, J lost 3 bases, and 2 bases stayed unmatched. Germline lookup yields CDR1 KGHSH and CDR2 LQKENI. CDR3 sequence (DNA): TGTGCCAGCTCACAAGGACAGGACTATGGCTACACCTTC. Its translation is CASSQGQDYGYTF.

This clone has a single count. CDR3: CASSFRGERETDTQYF. The CDR3 nucleotides read TGTGCCAGCAGCTTCCGGGGGGAGCGGGAGACAGATACGCAGTATTTT. The chain links TRBV13 to TRBJ2-3, with 8 bases fitting TRBD2. V lost 3 bases and J lost 3; bases outside the gene matches: 8. This CDR3 region has 16 residues. Germline V gene sequence: CDR1 PRHDT, CDR2 FYEKMQ (reference sequence).

V and J are TRBV30 and TRBJ1-4; 12 bases match TRBD1. V lost 1 base and J lost 8; bases outside the gene matches: 2. Germline CDR1 and CDR2: GTSNPN and SVGIG (reference sequence). This CDR3 is 14 amino acids long. The CDR3 region has the DNA TGTGCCTGGAGTGGGGACAGGGGGCGAGAAAAACTGTTTTTT. This translates into CAWSGDRGREKLFF.

The chain's CDR3 is CASSQGQGATDTQYF. The CDR3 DNA is TGCGCCAGCAGCCAGGGACAGGGGGCCACAGATACGCAGTATTTT. This chain uses TRBV4-3 with TRBJ2-3; TRBD1 matches 12 bases. Germline CDR1 reads LGHNA; CDR2 reads YSLEER. The CDR3 extends over 15 amino acids. The V segment lost 3 bases and the J segment 2 bases; nucleotides outside the gene matches: 0.

As for this clone: Within the sample, other DNA sequences also encode this same CDR3. The rearrangement links TRBV5-1 to TRBJ2-1; D remains ambiguous. CDR3 length equals 13 residues. From germline, CDR1 is SGHRS and CDR2 YFSETQ. The V end was cut by 0 bases, the J end by 7 bases, with 8 bases between. The CDR3 DNA follows: TGCGCCAGCAGCTTGGCCGTGTATAATGAGCAGTTCTTC. It yields the protein CASSLAVYNEQFF.